This T cell receptor (beta chain) was sequenced during a study of radiation and T cells in renal cell carcinoma. Overall study results and limits: In nephrectomy-only tumors, top 100 clonotypes averaged around 40%, versus 54% irradiated.

TCRdb keeps only in-frame clones here, not all; method: immunoSEQ multiplex PCR. This sample has about 15,000 clones, with less than 65% found just once. Treatment denoted: treatment-naive control, cytoreductive nephrectomy. Treatment-naive patients without radiation supplied the control tumors at nephrectomy. Control tumor donors were several females and 11 males, median age approximately 58 years. Turning to this clone: Its antigen is currently unknown.

Trimming left V 0 bases short and J 7 bases short, with 17 bases between. CDR1 is SGHRS, CDR2 YFSETQ, per germline. The CDR3 runs to 15 residues. The clonotype was recovered from a man aged 55 to 70 with renal cell carcinoma. The gene calls are TRBV5-1 and TRBJ2-7, with a weak D call TRBD1 (6 bases). Sequencing used tumor tissue, obtained from a patient whose treatment was nephrectomy without radiotherapy. The CDR3 nucleotides are TGCGCCAGCAGCTTGGGTGGGACATCCTTGTGGGAGCAGTACTTC. It translates to CASSLGGTSLWEQYF.